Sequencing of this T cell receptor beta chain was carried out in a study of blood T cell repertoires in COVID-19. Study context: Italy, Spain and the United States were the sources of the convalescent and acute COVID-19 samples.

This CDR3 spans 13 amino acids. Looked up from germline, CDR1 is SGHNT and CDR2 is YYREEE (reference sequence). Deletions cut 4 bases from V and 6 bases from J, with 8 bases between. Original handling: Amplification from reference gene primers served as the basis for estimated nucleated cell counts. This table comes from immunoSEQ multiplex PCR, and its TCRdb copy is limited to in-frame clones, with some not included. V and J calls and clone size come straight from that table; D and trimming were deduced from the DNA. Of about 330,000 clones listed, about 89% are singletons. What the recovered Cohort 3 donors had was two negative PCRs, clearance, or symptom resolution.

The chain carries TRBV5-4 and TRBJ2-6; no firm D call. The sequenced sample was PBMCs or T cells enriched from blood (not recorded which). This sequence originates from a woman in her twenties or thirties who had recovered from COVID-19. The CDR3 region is CASSQLEANVLTF. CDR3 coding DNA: TGTGCCAGCAGCCAGCTAGAGGCCAACGTCCTGACTTTC.